This T cell receptor beta chain was found in a study of graft-versus-host responses after intestinal transplantation. The study, taken as a whole, reports: Patients who carried graft-donor T cell macrochimerism also had high graft-versus-host to host-versus-graft clonal ratios in their allografts. Levels of circulating GvH clones at their peak were associated with early post-transplant HvG declines.

TCRdb keeps only in-frame clones here, not all; method: immunoSEQ multiplex PCR. The top ten clones hold 2% to 2.5% of a sample with 45,000 to 60,000 clones, nearly 95% of them seen once. Comments on this clone: Its antigen is not known.

The CDR3 length is 14 residues. The trim removed 5 bases at V and 4 bases at J, leaving 4 bases unmatched. Germline-derived CDR1 and CDR2 are MNHEY and SMNVEV (reference sequence). The chain carries TRBV27 and TRBJ1-2, with 10 bases identical to TRBD1. The specimen was unstimulated CD4+ T cells sorted from spleen or lymph node cells, collected before transplant. The receptor was isolated from a human donor who was the organ donor for an intestinal transplant. The CDR3 loop is CASSPGTGAYGYTF. The CDR3 DNA follows: TGTGCCAGCAGTCCCGGGACAGGGGCCTATGGCTACACCTTC.